Shown below are 23 T cell receptor beta chains from a single sample sequenced in a study of blood T cells in healthy people across ages. The second PCR ran roughly 7 to 12 cycles with a sample-barcoded 5' primer and J-beta primers. TCRdb reanalysed the 5' RACE reads using MiXCR and keeps one entry per CDR3 protein. The table has about 1.4 million distinct CDR3 sequences, approximately 60% seen once. The sequencing input was blood. All receptors come from a man aged 18 to 29 in good health.

This chain links TRBV5-1 with TRBJ1-2, with D possibly TRBD1 on 5 matching bases. The V gene lost 0 bases and the J gene lost 3 bases, with 9 bases spanning the gap. Germline assignment: CDR1 SGHRS and CDR2 YFSETQ. The CDR3 extends over 14 amino acids. The CDR3 nucleotides read TGCGCCAGCAGCTTGGTTGACAGCGACTATGGCTACACCTTC. Amino acid sequence: CASSLVDSDYGYTF.

The chain combines TRBV6-2 or TRBV6-3 with TRBJ2-3; maybe TRBD1 (5 bases). Trimming removed 4 bases at V and 1 base at J, with 12 bases between. This CDR3 contains 15 residues. Germline values: CDR1 MNHEY, CDR2 SVGEGT. Here the CDR3 DNA reads TGTGCCAGCAGTTTTCAGATAGGGGGCACAGATACGCAGTATTTT. Translation gives CASSFQIGGTDTQYF.

In this sample, this clonotype turned up a few times. The chain has TRBV7-6 and TRBJ2-1, with D unclear. CDR3 length: 18 amino acids. V lost 5 bases, J lost 2 bases, and 22 bases lay in between. Germline V gene sequence: CDR1 SGHVS, CDR2 FNYEAQ. Here the CDR3 reads CASSPASGLSATYNEQFF. CDR3 DNA: TGTGCCAGCAGCCCCGCCAGTGGTCTATCGGCCACCTACAATGAGCAGTTCTTC. Together with reference TRBV7-6 and TRBJ2-1, the CDR3 gives the full variable domain: GAGVSQSPRYKVTKRGQDVALRCDPISGHVSLYWYRQALGQGPEFLTYFNYEAQQDKSGLPNDRFSAERPEGSISTLTIQRTEQRDSAMYRCASSPASGLSATYNEQFFGPGTRLTVL.

This clonotype has only a few counts. The chain is built from TRBV21-1 and TRBJ2-7. TRBV21-1 is a known pseudogene. The CDR3 runs to 10 residues. The CDR3 spells CASNRYEQYF. For the CDR3, the DNA is TGTGCCAGCAACCGATACGAGCAGTACTTC.

This clonotype appeared a few times. This rearrangement joins TRBV27 to TRBJ1-2; 7 bases match TRBD1. The CDR3 has 13 amino acids. V gave up 3 bases and J gave up 8 bases; unmatched junction bases: 6. Germline V gene sequence: CDR1 MNHEY, CDR2 SMNVEV (reference sequence). In DNA form, the CDR3 reads TGTGCCAGCAGTTTTACAGGGGCTGGCGGCTACACCTTC. This codes for CASSFTGAGGYTF.

The chain carries TRBV4-1 and TRBJ2-5, with TRBD2 matching over 9 bases. V dropped 2 bases and J dropped 1; count of bases not matched to a gene: 5. CDR1 and CDR2 from the germline V gene are MGHRA and YSYEKL. This CDR3 has 16 residues. DNA of the CDR3: TGCGCCAGCAGCCAACCGACTAGCGGCTCCCAAGAGACCCAGTACTTC. This codes for CASSQPTSGSQETQYF.

V is TRBV7-8 and J is TRBJ2-5; no clear D. Trimming took 5 bases from V and 5 from J, leaving 9 bases between them. The CDR3 sequence is 12 residues long. The germline V gene encodes CDR1 SGHVS and CDR2 FQNEAQ. CDR3 sequence: CASSIELETQYF. Written as DNA, the CDR3 is TGTGCCAGCAGCATAGAGCTTGAGACCCAGTACTTC.

The chain has TRBV29-1 and TRBJ2-7, with D tentatively TRBD2 (6 bases). The closer fit of TRBJ2-5 to the DNA end suggests the J call may be wrong. The length of the CDR3 is 16 residues. Germline assignment: CDR1 SQVTM and CDR2 ANQGSEA. The CDR3 DNA sequence: TGCAGCGTTGAGGTCTGGGGAGGACCCCAATCGGAGACCCAGTACTTC. This gives the protein CSVEVWGGPQSETQYF.

The rearrangement links TRBV4-2 to TRBJ2-4; 13 bases fit TRBD2. From germline, CDR1 is LGHNA and CDR2 YNFKEQ. J was trimmed by 7 bases and V by 4 bases; bases with no gene match: 10. The CDR3 is 17 residues long. This chain's CDR3 is CASSLGLAGTRVNIQYF. The CDR3 nucleotides read TGTGCCAGCAGCCTGGGACTAGCGGGGACTCGAGTGAACATTCAGTACTTC.

V is TRBV27 and J is TRBJ2-7; 9 nucleotides align to TRBD2. CDR3 length: 17 amino acids. Germline CDR1 MNHEY, CDR2 SMNVEV (reference sequence). Germline trimming cut 3 bases from V and 2 bases from J; bases unmatched to any gene: 11. The CDR3 DNA reads TGTGCCAGCAGTTTTGATCCAACTAGCGGGTTTCCCTACGAGCAGTACTTC. Protein sequence: CASSFDPTSGFPYEQYF.

This clonotype was counted once. DNA for the CDR3: TGCAGTGCCCCCAGATCGGGGTCAGACGAGCAGTACTTC. The encoded protein is CSAPRSGSDEQYF. The chain carries TRBV20-1 and TRBJ2-7; the D gene is possibly TRBD2 (5 bases). Germline V gene sequence: CDR1 DFQATT, CDR2 SNEGSKA (reference sequence). This CDR3 comprises 13 residues. Trimming cost V 6 bases and J 5 bases, with 17 bases left between them.

This clonotype was counted a few times. The V gene is TRBV20-1, the J gene TRBJ1-1; D gene uncertain. CDR1 is DFQATT and CDR2 is SNEGSKA in the germline V gene (reference sequence). This CDR3 is 13 amino acids long. V dropped 1 base and J dropped 0 bases, with 6 bases sitting between them. The CDR3 here is CSARGPVNTEAFF. The CDR3 DNA reads as TGCAGTGCTAGAGGGCCCGTGAACACTGAAGCTTTCTTT.

The rearrangement uses TRBV30 and TRBJ1-2, with 9 nucleotides matching TRBD1. This CDR3 spans 13 amino acids. With 5 bases clipped from V and 2 bases from J, the junction kept 3 bases outside the gene matches. Germline values: CDR1 GTSNPN, CDR2 SVGIG (reference sequence). CDR3 sequence reads: CAWEDRGNYGYTF. The CDR3 region has the DNA TGTGCCTGGGAGGACAGGGGAAACTATGGCTACACCTTC.

This clonotype came up a few times. The chain has TRBV11-2 and TRBJ2-6, with TRBD1 matching over 7 bases. This CDR3 is built from 16 residues. Trimming at V came to 4 bases and at J to 2 bases, leaving 5 bases not matched to a gene. CDR1 and CDR2 (germline): SGHAT, FQNNGV. Written as DNA, the CDR3 is TGTGCCAGCAGCTCCCACACAGGGGCTGGGGCCAACGTCCTGACTTTC. This encodes CASSSHTGAGANVLTF. The full variable domain, its missing parts supplied by reference TRBV11-2 and TRBJ2-6, is EAGVAQSPRYKIIEKRQSVAFWCNPISGHATLYWYQQILGQGPKLLIQFQNNGVVDDSQLPKDRFSAERLKGVDSTLKIQPAKLEDSAVYLCASSSHTGAGANVLTFGAGSRLTVL.

This rearrangement joins TRBV5-6 to TRBJ2-1; D remains ambiguous. The CDR3 is made up of 12 amino acids. CDR1 and CDR2 (germline): SGHDT, YYEEEE. Trimming removed 1 base from V and 8 bases from J, with 7 bases in between. In DNA form, the CDR3 reads TGTGCCAGCAGCTTGATTTGGGATGAGCAGTTCTTC. As protein: CASSLIWDEQFF.

CDR3: CASSYGDRGSYEQYF. In DNA form, the CDR3 reads TGTGCCAGCAGTTACGGGGACAGGGGGTCCTACGAGCAGTACTTC. This rearrangement joins TRBV6-5 to TRBJ2-7; 11 nucleotides agree with TRBD1. The germline V gene has CDR1 MNHEY and CDR2 SVGAGI. Trimming removed 2 bases from V and 1 base from J; junction bases left unmatched: 1. This CDR3 is built from 15 residues.

This chain connects TRBV5-1 to TRBJ2-4, with D possibly being TRBD1 or TRBD2 (5 bases each). The end of the DNA fits TRBJ2-7 better, so the J call may be wrong. CDR3 size: 13 residues. Germline V gene sequence: CDR1 SGHRS, CDR2 YFSETQ. The DNA for the CDR3 is TGCGCCAGCAACTCCGGGACCCTCTACGAGCAGTACTTC. It translates to CASNSGTLYEQYF.

The chain joins TRBV29-1 to TRBJ2-5, with 8 bases fitting TRBD1. The J call may not be correct, given that the DNA end is closer to TRBJ2-7. CDR3 size: 13 residues. CDR1 and CDR2 (germline): SQVTM, ANQGSEA. The CDR3 protein is CSVIGAGGGEQYF. The CDR3 region has the DNA TGCAGCGTTATCGGGGCAGGGGGCGGCGAGCAGTACTTC.

This clonotype was seen ten or more times. This chain joins TRBV27 and TRBJ1-2; D is undetermined. This CDR3 region has 11 residues. The germline V and J ends were trimmed by 6 bases and 1 base, with 3 bases remaining between them. Germline V gives CDR1 MNHEY, CDR2 SMNVEV (reference sequence). The CDR3, as DNA: TGTGCCAGCAGGAGTAACTATGGCTACACCTTC. It translates to CASRSNYGYTF.

The gene calls are TRBV20-1 and TRBJ2-7; 13 bases are shared with TRBD2. Germline V gene sequence: CDR1 DFQATT, CDR2 SNEGSKA (reference sequence). J gave up 2 bases and V 3 bases, and 7 bases lay outside the gene matches. The CDR3 extends over 16 amino acids. The CDR3 spells CSARGPLAGGPYEQYF. The CDR3 nucleotides are TGCAGTGCTAGGGGACCACTAGCGGGAGGGCCCTACGAGCAGTACTTC.

The V call is TRBV4-1, the J call TRBJ2-7, with D perhaps matching TRBD1 (5 bases). With 1 base removed from V and 3 bases from J, the gap between germline ends came to 10 bases. Per germline, CDR1 MGHRA and CDR2 YSYEKL. This CDR3 comprises 14 residues. Written as DNA, the CDR3 is TGCGCCAGCAGCCAAGGGACAACAAACTACGAGCAGTACTTC. Its translation is CASSQGTTNYEQYF.

This clonotype was seen once. This chain uses TRBV6-5 with TRBJ2-7, with a possible D match to TRBD1 (6 bases). The V gene's germline CDR1 is MNHEY and CDR2 SVGAGI. Trimming removed 3 bases from V and 2 bases from J, with 14 bases in between. The CDR3 has 15 amino acids. The CDR3 DNA is TGTGCCAGCAGTTATTTCAGGACAGCTACCTACGAGCAGTACTTC. It yields the protein CASSYFRTATYEQYF.

V gene TRBV19 combines with J gene TRBJ1-5, with a tentative D call TRBD1 (6 bases). The length of the CDR3 is 14 residues. CDR1 and CDR2 from the germline V gene are LNHDA and SQIVND (reference sequence). V gave up 9 bases and J gave up 7 bases, with 19 bases separating them. CDR3 in amino acids: CASSWGGAGQPQHF. CDR3 bases: TGTGCCAGCTCCTGGGGGGGGGCTGGACAGCCCCAGCATTTT.